These T cell receptor beta chains were read from a single sample in a study of cytomegalovirus exposure and HLA in healthy donors. Method: immunoSEQ multiplex PCR; TCRdb's copy keeps in-frame clones and lacks some. The sample holds about 160,000 clones, 70% to 80% seen once. Sequencing input: PBMCs. The receptors originated from a middle-aged man in good health and CMV-seronegative. CDR3s include the opening cysteine and the closing phenylalanine or tryptophan. The order of the fields is D gene, V gene, J gene, clone size, CDR3 DNA, CDR3 protein. The D gene is left open where the match is weak. A row's size may be missing; if present it is once, few, many or a size class.

D: -
V: TRBV10-3
J: TRBJ1-4
size: few
DNA: TGTGCCATCAGCGAGGGGCAGGATGAAAAACTGTTTTTT
CDR3: CAISEGQDEKLFF

D: TRBD2
V: TRBV6-5
J: TRBJ2-1
size: -
DNA: TGTGCCAGCTATAGCCGAGGGACTACTGAGGAAAGGTTCTTC
CDR3: CASYSRGTTEERFF

D: -
V: TRBV10-1
J: TRBJ2-1
size: -
DNA: TGCGCCAGCAGTCTGGACAGATACAATGAGCAGTTCTTC
CDR3: CASSLDRYNEQFF

D: -
V: TRBV6-1
J: TRBJ1-2
size: -
DNA: TGTGCCAGCAGTGAAGCGGCATATGGCTACACCTTC
CDR3: CASSEAAYGYTF

D: -
V: TRBV28
J: TRBJ1-3
size: -
DNA: TGTGCCAGCAGTTTACCCCCCCCCAGCTCTGGAAACACCATATATTTT
CDR3: CASSLPPPSSGNTIYF

D: TRBD1
V: TRBV19
J: TRBJ2-2
size: -
DNA: TGTGCCAGTAGTCCGGGGACAGGTCCCATCGGGGAGCTGTTTTTT
CDR3: CASSPGTGPIGELFF

D: TRBD1
V: TRBV28
J: TRBJ1-2
size: -
DNA: TGTGCCAGCAGTTCACAGGGGGCGAGGGGCTACACCTTC
CDR3: CASSSQGARGYTF

D: -
V: TRBV7-9
J: TRBJ1-4
size: -
DNA: TGTGCCAGCAGCTTAGGGTGGGGGGGGCCCCATGAAAAACTGTTTTTT
CDR3: CASSLGWGGPHEKLFF

D: TRBD1
V: TRBV6-6
J: TRBJ1-5
size: -
DNA: TGTGCCAGCAGCCGAGGGGGACAGGAAAATCAGCCCCAGCATTTT
CDR3: CASSRGGQENQPQHF

D: TRBD2
V: TRBV9
J: TRBJ2-7
size: -
DNA: TGTGCCAGCAGCGTAGGCGGGAGGTCCTACGAGCAGTACTTC
CDR3: CASSVGGRSYEQYF

D: TRBD2
V: TRBV29-1
J: TRBJ2-1
size: -
DNA: TGCAGCGCCAACCCGGGGGGACTAGCGGGAAGTCGCAATGAGCAGTTCTTC
CDR3: CSANPGGLAGSRNEQFF

D: -
V: TRBV2
J: TRBJ1-5
size: -
DNA: TGTGCCAGCAGTTGGGGAGAAGGCGATCAGCCCCAGCATTTT
CDR3: CASSWGEGDQPQHF

D: TRBD1
V: TRBV11-2
J: TRBJ2-1
size: -
DNA: TGTGCCAGCAGCTTAGCCCAACCGGGACAGGGGTATGAGCAGTTCTTC
CDR3: CASSLAQPGQGYEQFF

D: TRBD2
V: TRBV7-9
J: TRBJ2-5
size: -
DNA: TGTGCCAGCCTAATGCCGGGACTAGCGGGAGTAGAGACCCAGTACTTC
CDR3: CASLMPGLAGVETQYF

D: TRBD2
V: TRBV7-6
J: TRBJ2-3
size: -
DNA: TGTGCCAGCAGCTTACCTAGCGGGACCGGAGATACGCAGTATTTT
CDR3: CASSLPSGTGDTQYF

D: -
V: TRBV2
J: TRBJ1-5
size: -
DNA: TGTGCCAGCAGCGAAGGGAAAGGAGGCAATCAGCCCCAGCATTTT
CDR3: CASSEGKGGNQPQHF

D: TRBD1
V: TRBV7-2
J: TRBJ1-4
size: -
DNA: TGTGCCAGCAGCTCCCAGGGGACAGGGGGTGAAAAACTGTTTTTT
CDR3: CASSSQGTGGEKLFF

D: TRBD1
V: TRBV28
J: TRBJ1-1
size: once
DNA: TGTGCCCTGGACAGGATGAACACTGAAGCTTTCTTT
CDR3: CALDRMNTEAFF

D: TRBD1
V: TRBV19
J: TRBJ1-5
size: -
DNA: TGTGCCAGTAGACCCGGACAGGGCGATCAGCCCCAGCATTTT
CDR3: CASRPGQGDQPQHF

D: -
V: TRBV27
J: TRBJ2-2
size: -
DNA: TGTGCCAGCACACCGCTCGGACTTGCCGAGGTCGGGGAGCTGTTTTTT
CDR3: CASTPLGLAEVGELFF

D: -
V: TRBV2
J: TRBJ2-3
size: few
DNA: TGTGCCAGCAGTGAACTTTTAGGGGGAACAGATACGCAGTATTTT
CDR3: CASSELLGGTDTQYF

D: TRBD2
V: TRBV7-9
J: TRBJ2-5
size: -
DNA: TGTTCCAGCAGCTTCGGACTAGTGGACCAAGAGACCCAGTACTTC
CDR3: CSSSFGLVDQETQYF

D: -
V: TRBV7-2
J: TRBJ1-2
size: -
DNA: TGTGCCAGCAGCCCGACAACTAACTATGGCTACACCTTC
CDR3: CASSPTTNYGYTF

D: -
V: TRBV9
J: TRBJ2-5
size: -
DNA: TGTGCCAGCAGCATACAAGAGACCCAGTACTTC
CDR3: CASSIQETQYF

D: TRBD2
V: TRBV9
J: TRBJ2-1
size: -
DNA: TGTGCCAGCAGCCCCCGGGGGGTAGGCTACTACAATGAGCAGTTCTTC
CDR3: CASSPRGVGYYNEQFF

D: -
V: TRBV28
J: TRBJ1-1
size: -
DNA: TGTGCCAGCCCTTCTACAGGGTCGGTGAACACTGAAGCTTTCTTT
CDR3: CASPSTGSVNTEAFF

D: TRBD2
V: TRBV27
J: TRBJ2-1
size: -
DNA: TGTGCCAGCAGGGGACTAGCGGTAGGCTTTGAGCAGTTCTTC
CDR3: CASRGLAVGFEQFF

D: -
V: TRBV7-9
J: TRBJ2-1
size: -
DNA: TGTGCCAGCAGCTTTGAGACCGTGGGCGAGCAGTTCTTC
CDR3: CASSFETVGEQFF

D: TRBD1
V: TRBV7-8
J: TRBJ1-2
size: -
DNA: TGTGCCAGCAGCTCGGACAGGGCCTATGGCTACACCTTC
CDR3: CASSSDRAYGYTF

D: -
V: TRBV7-2
J: TRBJ1-3
size: -
DNA: TGTGCCAGCAGCTTGAGTTACTCTGGAAACACCATATATTTT
CDR3: CASSLSYSGNTIYF

D: TRBD1
V: TRBV4-2
J: TRBJ1-1
size: -
DNA: TGTGCCAGCAGCGGCCCAGGGGGGATGAACACTGAAGCTTTCTTT
CDR3: CASSGPGGMNTEAFF

D: TRBD2
V: TRBV5-6
J: TRBJ2-7
size: -
DNA: TGTGCCAGCAGCTCCACACTAGCGGGAGAACCCTACGAGCAGTACTTC
CDR3: CASSSTLAGEPYEQYF

D: -
V: TRBV10-1
J: TRBJ2-1
size: -
DNA: TGCGCCAGCAGTGAGGGCCAGGGGTCTGAGCAGTTCTTC
CDR3: CASSEGQGSEQFF

D: -
V: TRBV27
J: TRBJ1-1
size: -
DNA: TGTGCCAGCAGTCCTATTGGGCCGGGAGATGGGAACACTGAAGCTTTCTTT
CDR3: CASSPIGPGDGNTEAFF

D: TRBD2
V: TRBV9
J: TRBJ2-2
size: -
DNA: TGTGCCAGCAGCGTAGGCGGGAGGAGTGTCGGGGAGCTGTTTTTT
CDR3: CASSVGGRSVGELFF

D: TRBD1
V: TRBV4-2
J: TRBJ2-5
size: -
DNA: TGTGCCAGCAGCCAATCGACAGGGGTACAAGAGACCCAGTACTTC
CDR3: CASSQSTGVQETQYF

D: -
V: TRBV7-3
J: TRBJ2-2
size: -
DNA: TGTGCCAGCAGCTTAATCGGGGACACCGGGGAGCTGTTTTTT
CDR3: CASSLIGDTGELFF

D: -
V: TRBV27
J: TRBJ2-7
size: -
DNA: TGTGCCAGCAGTTTGCAGGGAATAAACTACGAGCAGTACTTC
CDR3: CASSLQGINYEQYF

D: TRBD2
V: TRBV7-3
J: TRBJ2-3
size: -
DNA: TGTGCCAGCAGCTCCAAACTTGGAGGGAGGGCAGATACGCAGTATTTT
CDR3: CASSSKLGGRADTQYF

D: -
V: TRBV7-3
J: TRBJ2-3
size: -
DNA: TGTGCCAGCAGCTTAAAAGGAAGCGGAGCAGATACGCAGTATTTT
CDR3: CASSLKGSGADTQYF

D: TRBD1
V: TRBV6-9
J: TRBJ1-6
size: -
DNA: TGTGCCAGCAGGAACCGGGACAGGGTCTATTCACCCCTCCACTTT
CDR3: CASRNRDRVYSPLHF

D: -
V: TRBV27
J: TRBJ1-1
size: -
DNA: TGTGCCAGCAGTTTAGGGGTCGGGGTTGAAGCTTTCTTT
CDR3: CASSLGVGVEAFF

D: TRBD2
V: TRBV7-9
J: TRBJ2-3
size: -
DNA: TGTGCCAGCAGCTTATCGTCCAGCGGGAGAATCGCAGATACGCAGTATTTT
CDR3: CASSLSSSGRIADTQYF

D: TRBD2
V: TRBV10-3
J: TRBJ2-3
size: -
DNA: TGTGCCATCAGTGCCAGCGGGAGGGCCGGAGATACGCAGTATTTT
CDR3: CAISASGRAGDTQYF

D: TRBD1
V: TRBV18
J: TRBJ2-3
size: -
DNA: TGTGCCAGCTCACCGTTCAGGACAGGGGAGGGCACAGATACGCAGTATTTT
CDR3: CASSPFRTGEGTDTQYF